These 23 T cell receptor beta chains originate from one sample sequenced in a study of shared clonotypes between healthy human individuals. Sequencing was performed with immunoSEQ multiplex PCR; in TCRdb, only in-frame clones are kept and a portion is missing. This sample has hundreds of thousands of clones, with under 80% found just once. Sequencing was carried out using memory CD4+ T cells sorted from blood. Subset meaning: CD45RA-negative fraction. The origin of the receptors is a woman in her 30s in good health.

This clone was seen only once. This sequence joins TRBV5-6 and TRBJ2-7; weak D call: TRBD1 (6 bases). V was cut by 4 bases and J by 1 base, with 18 bases left in between. Germline assignment: CDR1 SGHDT and CDR2 YYEEEE. The CDR3 contains 16 residues. CDR3: CASSTVRTASSYEQYF. In DNA, the CDR3 is TGTGCCAGCAGCACCGTGCGGACAGCGTCTTCCTACGAGCAGTACTTC.

The J gene is TRBJ2-1, the V gene TRBV29-1, with no clear D. Germline V CDR1 and CDR2: SQVTM, ANQGSEA. V lost 4 bases to trimming and J lost 0 bases, with 10 bases between them. The CDR3 contains 14 residues. In nucleotides, the CDR3 is TGCAGCGTTGTTCCCAGCAGCTCCTACAATGAGCAGTTCTTC. This codes for CSVVPSSSYNEQFF.

The gene calls are TRBV5-1 and TRBJ1-2; 9 bases are shared with TRBD1. This CDR3 contains 15 residues. The V gene's germline CDR1 is SGHRS and CDR2 YFSETQ. J gave up 4 bases and V 4 bases, and 8 bases lay outside the gene matches. The CDR3 DNA is TGCGCCAGCAGCCTACAGAGGGGACAGGGCTATGGCTACACCTTC. This encodes CASSLQRGQGYGYTF.

The chain carries TRBV19 and TRBJ1-1, with no clear D. Trimming took 3 bases from V and 7 from J, leaving 9 bases between them. Germline V gene sequence: CDR1 LNHDA, CDR2 SQIVND (reference sequence). The CDR3 sequence is 12 residues long. The CDR3 bases are TGTGCCAGTAGTATGTTGCGGGGTGAAGCTTTCTTT. Protein: CASSMLRGEAFF.

The chain recombines TRBV4-1 with TRBJ2-6; 8 bases are a match to TRBD1. Germline V gene lookup returns CDR1 MGHRA and CDR2 YSYEKL. This CDR3 contains 19 residues. Germline trimming cut 0 bases from V and 0 bases from J; bases unmatched to any gene: 7. CDR3 residues: CASSQDLGQAFSGANVLTF. The CDR3 nucleotides read TGCGCCAGCAGCCAAGATTTGGGACAGGCGTTCTCTGGGGCCAACGTCCTGACTTTC.

Worth noting for this clone: This sequence may be a read error, since a much larger clone differs from it by one base. Other nucleotide sequences from this sample produce the same CDR3. The rearrangement links TRBV7-2 to TRBJ1-1; D uncertain. There are 13 residues in the CDR3. Germline-derived CDR1 and CDR2 are SGHTA and FQGNSA. V lost 5 bases and J lost 3, with 10 bases in between. Here the CDR3 DNA reads TGTGCCAGCAGCGTACAGAGGGACACTGAAGCTTTCTTT. This sequence encodes CASSVQRDTEAFF.

CDR3 bases: TGCAGCGGAACGACTAGCGGGTTGGACACCGGGGAGCTGTTTTTT. Its protein is CSGTTSGLDTGELFF. The V and J genes are TRBV29-1 and TRBJ2-2, with TRBD2 matching 10 bases. The CDR3 covers 15 residues. Germline CDR1 and CDR2: SQVTM and ANQGSEA. Trimming cost V 7 bases and J 3 bases; bases outside gene matches: 8.

The chain uses TRBV28 and TRBJ2-2; no clear D gene. The CDR3 extends over 13 amino acids. V lost 5 bases, J lost 7 bases, and 11 bases lay in between. The V gene's germline CDR1 is MDHEN and CDR2 SYDVKM. CDR3 DNA sequence: TGTGCCAGCAGTCCAAACAATGGCGGGGAGCTGTTTTTT. It yields the protein CASSPNNGGELFF.

This clone was seen only once. The CDR3 DNA is TGTGCCAGTAAAGCTTCCTCTATCCTCGGTGGGACCCAGTACTTC. Protein sequence: CASKASSILGGTQYF. This chain connects TRBV5-4 to TRBJ2-5; no clear D. Germline V CDR1 and CDR2: SGHNT, YYREEE (reference sequence). The V end was cut by 8 bases, the J end by 7 bases, with 24 bases between. The CDR3 spans 15 residues. Filled out from reference TRBV5-4 and TRBJ2-5, the complete variable domain reads ETGVTQSPTHLIKTRGQQVTLRCSSQSGHNTVSWYQQALGQGPQFIFQYYREEENGRGNFPPRFSGLQFPNYSSELNVNALELDDSALYLCASKASSILGGTQYFGPGTRLLVL.

The chain is built from TRBV11-3 and TRBJ2-2, with 7 bases matching TRBD2. This CDR3 has 13 residues. J was trimmed by 6 bases and V by 5 bases; bases with no gene match: 3. CDR1 is SGHNT, CDR2 YENEEA, per germline. CDR3 sequence (DNA): TGTGCCAGCAGCGGACTAGTATCCGGGGAGCTGTTTTTT. The encoded protein is CASSGLVSGELFF.

V is TRBV11-2 and J is TRBJ2-1, with D unclear. Germline V gene data show CDR1 as SGHAT and CDR2 as FQNNGV. The CDR3 spans 16 residues. The ends were cut back, 3 bases at V and 4 bases at J, with 16 bases in the middle. The CDR3 DNA reads as TGTGCCAGCAGCTTGGGTTTCCGCACCCTATACAATGAGCAGTTCTTC. Encoded protein: CASSLGFRTLYNEQFF.

A word on this clone: The same CDR3 is also encoded by other DNA sequences in this sample. The CDR3 protein is CASSSQGAGNTIYF. CDR3 in DNA: TGTGCCAGCAGCTCACAGGGTGCTGGAAACACCATATATTTT. The chain joins TRBV7-2 to TRBJ1-3; perhaps TRBD1 as D (6 bases). CDR1 is SGHTA, CDR2 FQGNSA, per germline. Trimming removed 4 bases at V and 2 bases at J, with 9 bases between. The CDR3 spans 14 residues.

The V and J genes are TRBV29-1 and TRBJ1-4; D gene uncertain. V lost 5 bases to trimming and J lost 6 bases, with 4 bases between them. CDR1 and CDR2 (germline): SQVTM, ANQGSEA. This CDR3 has 10 amino acids. CDR3 sequence: CSVFHEKLFF. The CDR3 coding sequence is TGCAGCGTTTTCCATGAAAAACTGTTTTTT. The full variable domain, in which reference TRBV29-1 and TRBJ1-4 provide the parts outside the CDR3, is SAVISQKPSRDICQRGTSLTIQCQVDSQVTMMFWYRQQPGQSLTLIATANQGSEATYESGFVIDKFPISRPNLTFSTLTVSNMSPEDSSIYLCSVFHEKLFFGSGTQLSVL.

This sequence joins TRBV4-1 and TRBJ2-7; 8 bases match TRBD2. Germline V gene data show CDR1 as MGHRA and CDR2 as YSYEKL. The CDR3 is 15 residues long. Trimming took 3 bases from V and 7 from J; bases not matched to a gene: 11. CDR3 region: CASSHGRADRKEQYF. Written as DNA, the CDR3 is TGCGCCAGCAGCCACGGGAGGGCCGATCGGAAAGAGCAGTACTTC.

The CDR3 region is CASRYRLSGGETQYF. The CDR3 DNA follows: TGTGCCAGCAGATACCGTCTGTCGGGAGGAGAGACCCAGTACTTC. The rearrangement links TRBV27 to TRBJ2-5; 7 nucleotides agree with TRBD2. The ends lost 6 bases at V and 4 bases at J; junction bases unmatched: 11. Germline V CDR1 and CDR2: MNHEY, SMNVEV (reference sequence). CDR3 length equals 15 residues.

V usage is TRBV5-1 and J usage is TRBJ2-1, with 12 bases that match TRBD1. After removal of 3 bases from V and 7 bases from J, the junction contained 8 bases not matched to a gene. Germline CDR1 SGHRS, CDR2 YFSETQ. The CDR3 runs to 16 residues. The DNA of the CDR3 is TGCGCCAGCAGCTCCCGCGGGACAGGGGGCTTAAATGAGCAGTTCTTC. This sequence encodes CASSSRGTGGLNEQFF.

The chain uses TRBV28 and TRBJ1-2; D is ambiguous. The CDR3 length is 13 residues. Trimming removed 8 bases from V and 3 bases from J, with 13 bases in between. Per germline, CDR1 MDHEN and CDR2 SYDVKM. CDR3 nucleotide sequence: TGTGCCAGCGTGGAGGGCAGCTACTATGGCTACACCTTC. Amino acid sequence: CASVEGSYYGYTF.

This chain joins TRBV28 and TRBJ2-7; tentative D call: TRBD2 (6 bases). With 1 base removed from V and 5 bases from J, the gap between germline ends came to 12 bases. The CDR3 sequence is 14 residues long. CDR1 is MDHEN and CDR2 is SYDVKM in the germline V gene. The CDR3 DNA is TGTGCCAGCAGTTTATCCGGGACTTTGCACGAGCAGTACTTC. It specifies CASSLSGTLHEQYF.

V is TRBV2 and J is TRBJ1-3; D perhaps matches TRBD1 (5 bases). This CDR3 spans 14 amino acids. The V gene lost 8 bases and the J gene lost 0 bases, with 11 bases spanning the gap. CDR1 is SNHLY and CDR2 is FYNNEI in the germline V gene. Written as DNA, the CDR3 is TGTGCCAGCCAGGGAGTTTTCTCTGGAAACACCATATATTTT. Translation gives CASQGVFSGNTIYF.

V is TRBV6-5 and J is TRBJ2-7; D tentatively reads TRBD1 or TRBD2 (5 bases each). The germline V gene encodes CDR1 MNHEY and CDR2 SVGAGI. This CDR3 has 14 residues. The V and J ends lost 5 bases and 2 bases respectively, with 13 bases between them. CDR3 nucleotide sequence: TGTGCCAGCAGTCCACGGGACGAGCCCTACGAGCAGTACTTC. It is translated as CASSPRDEPYEQYF.

This chain joins TRBV9 and TRBJ1-2, with 10 bases lining up with TRBD1. Germline CDR1 SGDLS, CDR2 YYNGEE. The CDR3 is 14 amino acids. Losses at the gene ends were 7 bases for V and 4 bases for J; bases not matched to a gene: 7. The CDR3, as DNA: TGTGCCAGCGCGAGACAGGGGGCCTCCTATGGCTACACCTTC. This encodes CASARQGASYGYTF.

In this sample, this clone turned up a few times. V and J are TRBV14 and TRBJ2-2, with 7 bases aligning to TRBD2. The CDR3 runs 17 residues. Germline loops: CDR1 SGHDN, CDR2 FVKESK. The junction had 11 bases not matched to a gene; V was cut back by 7 bases and J by 0 bases. CDR3 in DNA: TGTGCCAGCATGGAGTACCCGGGAGGCACGAACACCGGGGAGCTGTTTTTT. Translating it yields CASMEYPGGTNTGELFF.

The rearrangement joins TRBV7-6 to TRBJ2-7; 9 bases line up with TRBD2. CDR3 length: 16 residues. From germline, CDR1 is SGHVS and CDR2 FNYEAQ. J gave up 2 bases and V 4 bases, and 9 bases lay outside the gene matches. The chain's CDR3 is CASSSISGSRPYEQYF. For the CDR3, the DNA is TGTGCCAGCAGCTCGATTAGCGGGAGTAGACCCTACGAGCAGTACTTC.